These 31 T cell receptor beta chains originate from one sample sequenced in a study of T cells in Graves' hyperthyroidism and ophthalmopathy. RNA transcripts provided the source from which TCR beta CDR3 regions were amplified. Researchers ran a first-round RT-PCR on the TCR CDR3 using the HTBI primer set. MiXCR, applied by TCRdb to the multiplex PCR reads, yields one record per CDR3 protein. The data show about 410,000 distinct CDR3 sequences, roughly 14% seen once. The material sequenced was blood. The source is a man between 18 and 35 years old with Graves' ophthalmopathy.

The rearrangement links TRBV7-9 to TRBJ1-2; maybe TRBD1 (5 bases). The V gene's germline CDR1 is SEHNR and CDR2 FQNEAQ (reference sequence). The CDR3 is made up of 17 amino acids. The V end was cut by 2 bases, the J end by 4 bases, with 20 bases between. The CDR3 loop reads CASSLYSGTLIGYGYTF. CDR3 DNA sequence: TGTGCCAGCAGCTTATATTCTGGGACCCTCATAGGCTATGGCTACACCTTC.

This clonotype showed up many times. The chain joins TRBV28 to TRBJ2-7; TRBD1 agrees at 8 bases. This CDR3 is built from 13 residues. Germline V lookup: CDR1 MDHEN, CDR2 SYDVKM. V gave up 5 bases and J gave up 2 bases; unmatched junction bases: 2. For the CDR3, the DNA is TGTGCCAGCAGTGGCAGGGGGCCCTACGAGCAGTACTTC. Its protein product is CASSGRGPYEQYF.

This chain connects TRBV24-1 to TRBJ2-1, with 10 bases identical to TRBD2. V was pared by 1 base and J by 0 bases, with 8 bases of the junction left unmatched. Germline V gene lookup returns CDR1 KGHDR and CDR2 SFDVKD. The CDR3 has 19 amino acids. The CDR3 bases are TGTGCCACCAGTGATTTAAGGCTAGCGGGAGAGGGCTCCTACAATGAGCAGTTCTTC. Translated, it gives CATSDLRLAGEGSYNEQFF.

This clonotype was seen ten or more times. CDR3: CATLPGRAADTQYF. The CDR3 DNA sequence: TGTGCCACTCTTCCCGGGAGGGCGGCAGATACGCAGTATTTT. This sequence joins TRBV11-3 and TRBJ2-3, with TRBD2 matching over 8 bases. With 10 bases clipped from V and 4 bases from J, the junction kept 10 bases outside the gene matches. The CDR3 totals 14 residues. The V gene's germline CDR1 is SGHNT and CDR2 YENEEA.

V usage is TRBV10-3 and J usage is TRBJ2-3; a weak D match, TRBD2 (6 bases). Trimming took 2 bases from V and 1 from J, leaving 7 bases between them. Germline V gives CDR1 ENHRY, CDR2 SYGVKD. This CDR3 contains 14 residues. The CDR3 region has the DNA TGTGCCATCAGTGAGAAGCGGGGCACAGATACGCAGTATTTT. It yields the protein CAISEKRGTDTQYF.

This clonotype was counted at least ten times. This chain uses TRBV2 with TRBJ1-2, with D tentatively TRBD1 (6 bases). CDR3 length: 15 residues. Between the trimmed V and J ends, which lost 3 bases and 7 bases, there was a span of 18 bases. CDR1 is SNHLY, CDR2 FYNNEI, per germline. The CDR3, as DNA: TGTGCCAGCAGTGATTGGTTAGGGGGGATCGGTGGCTACACCTTC. As protein: CASSDWLGGIGGYTF.

In the case of this clonotype: A clone one base away is much larger, so this may be a read error. The rearrangement uses TRBV6-9 and TRBJ1-3; D is uncertain. Germline values: CDR1 MNHGY, CDR2 SVAAGI. The CDR3 runs to 15 residues. CDR3 sequence: CASSYIGNAGNAIYF. The CDR3 nucleotides are TGTGCCAGCAGTTATATCGGGAACGCTGGAAACGCCATATATTTT.

The J gene is TRBJ2-3, the V gene TRBV7-9; D may match TRBD1 or TRBD2 (5 bases each). The CDR3 extends over 16 amino acids. Trimming pared 5 bases from V and 2 bases from J, leaving 17 bases between. The germline V gene has CDR1 SEHNR and CDR2 FQNEAQ (reference sequence). The DNA for the CDR3 is TGTGCCAGCAGCAGAGCCGGGACCCTATCCACAGATACGCAGTATTTT. As protein: CASSRAGTLSTDTQYF.

This clonotype was picked up many times. This chain joins TRBV14 and TRBJ2-7; D gene ambiguous. CDR3 length equals 13 residues. CDR1 is SGHDN and CDR2 is FVKESK in the germline V gene. The ends were cut back, 1 base at V and 4 bases at J, with 8 bases in the middle. This chain's CDR3 is CASSQVTEYEQYF. The CDR3 DNA reads TGTGCCAGCAGCCAAGTCACGGAATACGAGCAGTACTTC.

This clonotype was seen many times. The V gene is TRBV20-1, the J gene TRBJ2-3, with D maybe TRBD2 (6 bases). With 4 bases removed from V and 8 bases from J, the gap between germline ends came to 19 bases. The CDR3 has 14 residues. The germline V gene encodes CDR1 DFQATT and CDR2 SNEGSKA (reference sequence). The CDR3 spells CSANSGGGLGTQYF. For the CDR3, the DNA is TGCAGTGCTAACTCCGGGGGAGGTTTAGGTACGCAGTATTTT.

This clonotype has at least ten counts. The chain combines TRBV4-1 with TRBJ1-6; D uncertain. Trimming pared 1 base from V and 7 bases from J, leaving 8 bases between. This CDR3 has 14 amino acids. Germline values: CDR1 MGHRA, CDR2 YSYEKL. The CDR3 region is CASSQGYLNSPLHF. CDR3 sequence (DNA): TGCGCCAGCAGCCAAGGTTATTTGAATTCACCCCTCCACTTT.

The chain couples TRBV19 to TRBJ1-1; no clear D gene. V dropped 3 bases and J dropped 5 bases, with 10 bases sitting between them. CDR3 length: 13 residues. Germline CDR1 reads LNHDA; CDR2 reads SQIVND (reference sequence). The DNA of the CDR3 is TGTGCCAGTAGTATGGGCCCGCGGACTGAAGCTTTCTTT. It encodes CASSMGPRTEAFF.

Ten or more counts support this clonotype. The genes are TRBV3-1 and TRBJ1-5; D gene unclear. V was trimmed by 0 bases and J by 2 bases, leaving 2 bases between them. CDR1 LGHDT and CDR2 YNNKEL come from the germline V gene (reference sequence). CDR3 size: 13 residues. CDR3 region: CASSQDGNQPQHF. The CDR3 bases are TGTGCCAGCAGCCAAGACGGCAATCAGCCCCAGCATTTT.

This clonotype has ten or more counts. The V and J genes are TRBV10-3 and TRBJ2-3; 11 bases map to TRBD2. The CDR3 sequence is 14 residues long. Germline-derived CDR1 and CDR2 are ENHRY and SYGVKD. V shed 6 bases and J 4 bases; nucleotides not matched to a gene: 3. This CDR3 reads CAIRLAGEADTQYF. CDR3 coding DNA: TGTGCCATCAGACTAGCGGGAGAAGCAGATACGCAGTATTTT.

This chain joins TRBV11-2 and TRBJ2-7; no firm D call. The CDR3 length is 13 residues. Germline V gene sequence: CDR1 SGHAT, CDR2 FQNNGV. The germline V and J ends were trimmed by 0 bases and 0 bases, with 3 bases remaining between them. CDR3 coding DNA: TGTGCCAGCAGCTTAGATAACTCCTACGAGCAGTACTTC. This codes for CASSLDNSYEQYF.

There are many counts of this clonotype. At one end, the junction sequence differs from germline, possibly due to a read error. This sequence joins TRBV5-1 and TRBJ2-5; the D gene is possibly TRBD2 (5 bases). Germline CDR1 SGHRS, CDR2 YFSETQ. The CDR3 runs 11 residues. The CDR3 coding sequence is TGTGCCAGCAGCGGACAAGAGACCCAGTACTTC. Amino acids: CASSGQETQYF.

This clonotype has a count of ten or more. The rearrangement links TRBV3-1 to TRBJ2-1; 7 bases align to TRBD2. In germline, CDR1 is LGHDT, CDR2 YNNKEL (reference sequence). This CDR3 comprises 15 residues. Trimming took 4 bases from V and 3 from J; bases not matched to a gene: 6. CDR3: CASSLGGSNYNEQFF. In DNA form, the CDR3 reads TGTGCCAGCAGCCTCGGGGGGAGCAACTACAATGAGCAGTTCTTC.

This clonotype was counted many times. This sequence joins TRBV29-1 and TRBJ2-5, with D possibly matching TRBD2 (7 bases). Germline V CDR1 and CDR2: SQVTM, ANQGSEA. The CDR3 contains 16 residues. Trimming shortened V by 4 bases and J by 2 bases, and 20 bases separated the two germline ends. CDR3 in amino acids: CSVGGGGIAGQETQYF. CDR3 DNA sequence: TGCAGCGTTGGGGGGGGCGGTATCGCGGGACAAGAGACCCAGTACTTC.

This clonotype was counted at least ten times. V is TRBV3-1 and J is TRBJ1-3; TRBD1 might be the D (6 bases). The CDR3 length is 15 residues. CDR1 LGHDT and CDR2 YNNKEL come from the germline V gene (reference sequence). V lost 3 bases to trimming and J lost 0 bases, with 9 bases between them. The CDR3 bases are TGTGCCAGCAGCCAGGGACACCTCTCTGGAAACACCATATATTTT. Protein sequence: CASSQGHLSGNTIYF. Combining the CDR3 with reference TRBV3-1 and TRBJ1-3 gives the whole variable domain DTAVSQTPKYLVTQMGNDKSIKCEQNLGHDTMYWYKQDSKKFLKIMFSYNNKELIINETVPNRFSPKSPDKAHLNLHINSLELGDSAVYFCASSQGHLSGNTIYFGEGSWLTVV.

This clonotype has ten or more counts. The chain links TRBV6-1 to TRBJ2-5; 8 bases map to TRBD2. CDR3 length equals 15 residues. The junction had 8 bases not matched to a gene; V was cut back by 3 bases and J by 5 bases. Germline V lookup: CDR1 MNHNS, CDR2 SASEGT. The CDR3 here is CASSDPGLARETQYF. The CDR3 region has the DNA TGTGCCAGCAGTGACCCCGGACTAGCAAGGGAGACCCAGTACTTC.

This clonotype was counted many times. J is TRBJ1-4 and V is TRBV12-3 or TRBV12-4; D remains ambiguous. Trimming shortened V by 3 bases and J by 7 bases, and 9 bases separated the two germline ends. This CDR3 region has 13 residues. The CDR3 loop reads CASSFFESEKLFF. Written as DNA, the CDR3 is TGTGCCAGCAGTTTCTTCGAGTCTGAAAAACTGTTTTTT.

Many counts were recorded for this clonotype. The chain has TRBV20-1 and TRBJ1-1; a possible D gene is TRBD1 (5 bases). The CDR3 is 10 amino acids. Germline lookup yields CDR1 DFQATT and CDR2 SNEGSKA (reference sequence). The CDR3: CRALGGEAFF. Written as DNA, the CDR3 is TGCAGGGCTCTCGGGGGTGAAGCTTTCTTT.

This chain connects TRBV30 to TRBJ2-2; D possibly corresponds to TRBD1 (6 bases). V was pared by 1 base and J by 3 bases, with 12 bases between. The CDR3 has 15 residues. CDR1 GTSNPN and CDR2 SVGIG come from the germline V gene (reference sequence). The CDR3: CAWSGWQGYTGELFF. CDR3 DNA: TGTGCCTGGAGTGGATGGCAGGGGTACACCGGGGAGCTGTTTTTT.

This clonotype occurred many times. The CDR3 DNA reads as TGCAGTTCCTATAGCGGGGTGATCTCCTACGAGCAGTACTTC. It yields the protein CSSYSGVISYEQYF. The chain joins TRBV20-1 to TRBJ2-7; TRBD2 aligns across 8 bases. CDR3 length: 14 residues. J was trimmed by 0 bases and V by 8 bases; bases with no gene match: 9. Germline CDR1 and CDR2: DFQATT and SNEGSKA (reference sequence).

This clonotype was detected only a few times. The chain has TRBV19 and TRBJ2-6; no clear D gene. Per germline, CDR1 LNHDA and CDR2 SQIVND (reference sequence). The germline V and J ends were trimmed by 3 bases and 0 bases, with 12 bases remaining between them. The CDR3 is 17 amino acids. Here the CDR3 reads CASSIPARSSGANVLTF. The CDR3 DNA reads as TGTGCCAGTAGTATCCCAGCGCGGAGCTCTGGGGCCAACGTCCTGACTTTC. Using reference TRBV19 and TRBJ2-6 for the parts outside the CDR3, the full variable domain is DGGITQSPKYLFRKEGQNVTLSCEQNLNHDAMYWYRQDPGQGLRLIYYSQIVNDFQKGDIAEGYSVSREKKESFPLTVTSAQKNPTAFYLCASSIPARSSGANVLTFGAGSRLTVL.

This clonotype was picked up a small number of times. A read error is possible here, since a much larger clone lies one base away. The chain is built from TRBV13 and TRBJ2-7; 11 nucleotides match TRBD2. CDR3 size: 17 residues. Per germline, CDR1 PRHDT and CDR2 FYEKMQ (reference sequence). V shed 5 bases, J shed 7 bases, and the junction held 16 bases outside the gene matches. This CDR3 reads CASSNPSGRPSSNEQYF. In DNA, the CDR3 is TGTGCCAGCAGCAACCCTAGCGGGAGGCCCTCTAGCAATGAGCAGTACTTC.

This clonotype has a count of ten or more. The chain has TRBV7-9 and TRBJ2-7; possibly TRBD1 for D (6 bases). The CDR3 runs to 14 residues. Between the trimmed V and J ends, which lost 0 bases and 6 bases, there was a span of 12 bases. CDR1 SEHNR and CDR2 FQNEAQ come from the germline V gene (reference sequence). CDR3 in DNA: TGTGCCAGCAGCTTAGCGACAGGTTTTGGCGAGCAGTACTTC. Amino acids: CASSLATGFGEQYF.

The chain is built from TRBV10-3 and TRBJ2-3; 8 nucleotides line up with TRBD1. CDR3 size: 14 residues. Trimming cost V 6 bases and J 5 bases; bases outside gene matches: 7. CDR1 and CDR2 from the germline V gene are ENHRY and SYGVKD. In DNA, the CDR3 is TGTGCCATCAGGCCCATCAGGGGGCAAGATACGCAGTATTTT. Translating gives CAIRPIRGQDTQYF.

This clonotype was found many times. The chain employs TRBV3-1 and TRBJ2-5; 8 positions agree with TRBD2. Germline CDR1 is LGHDT and CDR2 is YNNKEL (reference sequence). This CDR3 is 17 amino acids long. The junction had 10 bases not matched to a gene; V was cut back by 0 bases and J by 4 bases. The CDR3 reads CASSQDIPAGDSETQYF. The CDR3 nucleotides are TGTGCCAGCAGCCAAGATATCCCAGCGGGAGATTCAGAGACCCAGTACTTC.

This clonotype was counted ten times or more. The chain joins TRBV12-3 or TRBV12-4 to TRBJ2-3; tentatively, D is TRBD2 (5 bases). Trimming shortened V by 5 bases and J by 4 bases, and 13 bases separated the two germline ends. The CDR3 loop spans 14 amino acids. The CDR3 loop is CASSPRGGPDTQYF. The CDR3 nucleotides read TGTGCCAGCAGTCCCCGGGGTGGTCCAGATACGCAGTATTTT.

This clonotype was counted at least ten times. The CDR3, as DNA: TGCAGCGTTGAAGATCAGTGGACTAGCGGGAGCTCGTACAATGAGCAGTTCTTC. Its protein is CSVEDQWTSGSSYNEQFF. V and J are TRBV29-1 and TRBJ2-1; 13 bases are shared with TRBD2. Germline V gene lookup returns CDR1 SQVTM and CDR2 ANQGSEA. The V segment lost 0 bases and the J segment 4 bases; nucleotides outside the gene matches: 9. The CDR3 sequence is 18 residues long.